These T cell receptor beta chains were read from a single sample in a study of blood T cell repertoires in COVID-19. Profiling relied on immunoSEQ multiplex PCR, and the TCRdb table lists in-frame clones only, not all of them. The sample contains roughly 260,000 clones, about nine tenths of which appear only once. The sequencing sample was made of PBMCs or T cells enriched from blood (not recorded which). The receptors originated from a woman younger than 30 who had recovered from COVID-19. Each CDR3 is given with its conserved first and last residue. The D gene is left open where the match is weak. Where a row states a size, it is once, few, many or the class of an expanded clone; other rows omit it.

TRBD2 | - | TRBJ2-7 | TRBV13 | CASSPHPLTSGRYEQYF | TGTGCCAGCAGCCCGCACCCCTTGACTAGCGGGAGGTACGAGCAGTACTTC
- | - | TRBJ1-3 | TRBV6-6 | CASRGLTSRGNTIYF | TGTGCCAGCAGGGGACTTACAAGTCGTGGAAACACCATATATTTT
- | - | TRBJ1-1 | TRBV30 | CAWSRVWGDAEAFF | TGTGCCTGGAGTAGGGTGTGGGGGGACGCTGAAGCTTTCTTT
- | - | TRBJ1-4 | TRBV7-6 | CASSLGSGASEKLFF | TGTGCCAGCAGCTTAGGTTCTGGGGCTTCTGAAAAACTGTTTTTT
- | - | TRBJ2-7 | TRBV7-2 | CATGWGGTYEQYF | TGTGCCACCGGATGGGGGGGCACCTACGAGCAGTACTTC
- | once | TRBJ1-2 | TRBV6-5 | CASTLTGSNYGYTF | TGTGCCAGCACCCTTACGGGATCTAACTATGGCTACACCTTC
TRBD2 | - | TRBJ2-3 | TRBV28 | CASSHPAGGTDTQYF | TGTGCCAGCAGTCACCCCGCGGGGGGCACAGATACGCAGTATTTT
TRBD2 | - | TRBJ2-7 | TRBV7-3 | CASSQGLAGTYEQYF | TGTGCCAGCAGCCAAGGACTAGCGGGAACCTACGAGCAGTACTTC
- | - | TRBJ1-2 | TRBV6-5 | CASSRGGGGYTF | TGTGCCAGCAGCCGCGGGGGAGGGGGCTACACCTTC
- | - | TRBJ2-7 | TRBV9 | CASSVRLGSYEQYF | TGTGCCAGCAGCGTTCGACTAGGATCCTACGAGCAGTACTTC
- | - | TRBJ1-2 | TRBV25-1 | CASSGFGRAAGDNYGYTF | TGTGCCAGCAGTGGATTCGGCAGGGCGGCCGGAGATAACTATGGCTACACCTTC
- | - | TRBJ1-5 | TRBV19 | CASSNRAHQPQHF | TGTGCCAGTAGTAACAGGGCCCATCAGCCCCAGCATTTT
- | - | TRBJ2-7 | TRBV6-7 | CASSSRTGISYEQYF | TGTGCCAGCAGTTCCCGCACAGGGATCTCCTACGAGCAGTACTTC
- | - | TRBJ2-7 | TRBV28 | CASKGQGLGARSYEQYF | TGTGCCAGCAAAGGGCAGGGTTTAGGGGCAAGGTCCTACGAGCAGTACTTC
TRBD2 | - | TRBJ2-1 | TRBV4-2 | CASSPGGVGQFF | TGTGCCAGCAGCCCCGGGGGGGTGGGGCAGTTCTTC
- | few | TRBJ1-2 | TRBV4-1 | CASSRLGPDGYTF | TGCGCCAGCAGCCGATTGGGGCCTGATGGCTACACCTTC
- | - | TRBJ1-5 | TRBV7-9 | CASSSQYNQPQHF | TGTGCCAGCAGCTCACAGTACAATCAGCCCCAGCATTTT
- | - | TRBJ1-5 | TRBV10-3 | CAISEGHSNQPQHF | TGTGCCATCAGTGAGGGACACTCCAATCAGCCCCAGCATTTT
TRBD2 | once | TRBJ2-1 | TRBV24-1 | CATSDLDPGTRQFF | TGTGCCACCAGTGATCTAGACCCCGGGACTAGACAGTTCTTC
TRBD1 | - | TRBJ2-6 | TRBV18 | CASSGDRGLAPGANVLTF | TGTGCCAGCTCAGGGGACAGGGGATTAGCCCCTGGGGCCAACGTCCTGACTTTC
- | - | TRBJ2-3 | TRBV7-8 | CASRFPGASTDTQYF | TGTGCCAGCAGATTCCCGGGAGCTAGCACAGATACGCAGTATTTT
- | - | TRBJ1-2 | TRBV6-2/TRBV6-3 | CASSYGYRLFF | TGTGCCAGCAGTTACGGATACAGGCTGTTCTTC
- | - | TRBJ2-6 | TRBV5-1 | CASSLGSSGANVLTF | TGCGCCAGCAGCTTGGGTAGCTCTGGGGCCAACGTCCTGACTTTC
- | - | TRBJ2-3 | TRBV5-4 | CASSALDTGPSYTDTQYF | TGTGCCAGCAGCGCCTTAGATACAGGGCCCTCCTACACAGATACGCAGTATTTT